This T cell receptor beta chain emerged from a study of patients and donors after allogeneic stem cell transplantation. Via MiXCR, TCRdb re-called the RT-PCR reads, giving one row per CDR3 protein. The sample yields 70,000 to 75,000 distinct CDR3 sequences, 26% seen once. This clonotype turned up a few times. Germline assignment: CDR1 SGHRS and CDR2 YFSETQ. CDR3 length equals 15 residues. Between the trimmed V and J ends, which lost 2 bases and 3 bases, there was a span of 11 bases. The receptor's source is a human donor who was either an allogeneic HSCT recipient or a stem cell or donor lymphocyte infusion donor (not recorded which). It is not recorded whose cells these are; they may come from a transplant donor. This chain links TRBV5-1 with TRBJ2-2; D remains ambiguous. Sequencing was done on a sample of blood, either unsorted or a sorted T cell fraction (not recorded which). Here the CDR3 reads CASSFRTWDTGELFF. The CDR3 region has the DNA TGCGCCAGCAGCTTCCGCACGTGGGACACCGGGGAGCTGTTTTTT.